This TCR beta chain was recorded in a study of control samples from healthy donors and cancer patients (dated by TCRdb to 2020 to 2022). With respect to this clone: Its antigen is still unknown. One base away there is no much larger clone; base qualities are not given.

Library preparation used the immunoSEQ multiplex PCR assay. Here the immuneACCESS table is served through TCRdb, limited to in-frame sequences with V and J called. Missing clones are a known gap in these copies; in checked studies unresolved V genes cover under half, and the rest lacks a known reason. For this sample the table gives 70,000 to 100,000 clones, of which 85% to 90% were detected only once. Of the sample, over 1.5% is held by the ten largest clones. The CDR3 goes from the cysteine to the phenylalanine over 17 residues. Kept here is only the CDR3 DNA, which spans 51 bases and is read in frame from base 1. The V end gives up 5 bases and the J end 2 bases, leaving 5 bases in the junction not matched to a gene. The CDR1 and CDR2 encoded by the germline V gene are SGHTA and FQGNSA.

The sample consisted of PBMCs. The chain joins TRBV7-2 to TRBJ2-3; the central 15 bases match TRBD2. This receptor was identified in a woman aged 60-75 years with head and neck cancer. The CDR3 corresponds to CASSVGLAGGSTDTQYF. The DNA reads TGTGCCAGCAGCGTGGGACTAGCGGGAGGATCCACAGATACGCAGTATTTT.